This T cell receptor beta chain derives from a study of blood T cell repertoires in COVID-19 (dated by TCRdb to about 2020). A note on the overall study: Samples from collaborators originated in the United States, Italy and Spain and spanned both the acute and convalescent phases of COVID-19. The samples were drawn from the first 160 participants of the ongoing ImmuneRACE study and from 1,200 or so subjects provided by 6 global collaborators. The repertoires were released in a freely available public database intended as a resource for research on the immune response to SARS-CoV-2. Where HLA class I and class II types were available, the types were taken from metadata supplied by the sample provider, not from assay-based typing. The dataset comprised deeply sampled blood TCRbeta repertoires from subjects exposed to, actively infected with, or recovered from COVID-19. The prospective study material was composed of cDNA or gDNA derived from T cells, B-cell-depleted T cells, or PBMCs. The sample metadata nearly always contained a de-identified subject ID, COVID-19 status, age in years and sex.

Overall study outcomes, separate from this receptor: Clinical and demographic metadata were provided uncurated, with the amount varying by source and participant.

The immunoSEQ Assay, a bias-controlled multiplex PCR, was used to amplify TCRbeta CDR3 regions from genomic DNA. In the source study's methods: Within the assay, amplification of reference gene primers was used to estimate how many nucleated cells each sample contained. Sequence reads were collapsed and filtered to measure the absolute abundance of every unique TCRbeta CDR3 rearrangement. For each sample, productive Simpson clonality was calculated as the square root of Simpson's diversity index across productive rearrangements. This is the immuneACCESS table as TCRdb keeps it, with only in-frame sequences that have V and J called. A part of the clones is gone; compared with another copy, unresolved V genes explain less than half, and the rest is unexplained. The V and J calls and clone size are taken from that table; D and trimming were inferred from the DNA. The sample table shows roughly 280,000 clones, and around nine tenths are seen once. Jointly, the top ten make up approximately 10% of the sample.

Looking up the germline V gene (reference sequence) yields CDR1 LGHDT and CDR2 YNNKEL. V is clipped by 0 bases and J by 6 bases, and the sequence between their germline boundaries is 9 bases long. Inclusive of the bounding cysteine and phenylalanine, the CDR3 is 14 residues long. Only CDR3 DNA is held: 42 bases, read in frame from base 1. One collaborating source in Seattle enrolled patients during active infection and followed them longitudinally through the course of disease. Collaborating institutions collected whole blood in K2EDTA tubes following their own protocols. For TCRbeta analysis, collaborators shipped samples in one of three forms: frozen whole blood, isolated PBMCs, or DNA extracted from either of those sample types. As concerns this clone: Its recognized antigen is unknown. No much larger clone is present one base from it, and per-base qualities are unavailable.

The chain is assembled from TRBV3-1 (or the pseudogene TRBV3-2) and TRBJ1-5, with the D gene call left open. This sequence originates from a woman aged 25 to 45 with COVID-19, enrolled during active disease. Sequenced: peripheral blood. Here the CDR3 is given as CASSQERSGQPQHF. The sequenced DNA: TGTGCCAGCAGCCAAGAGAGGAGTGGTCAGCCCCAGCATTTT.